This T cell receptor beta chain was sequenced for a study of cytomegalovirus exposure and HLA in healthy donors. Study results and limitations: A later analysis by the authors found several of the most significant clusters apparently linked to common viral pathogens.

V shed 7 bases and J shed 1 base, with 10 bases lying between them. The CDR3 runs to 13 residues. The germline gives CDR1 MDHEN, CDR2 SYDVKM. As to this clone: Its antigen is not identified.

Amplification used 60 Vbeta primers and 13 Jbeta primers. The repertoire was sequenced with immunoSEQ multiplex PCR; TCRdb's copy has only in-frame clones and lacks some. The sample records a few hundred thousand clones, 70% to 80% being singletons. Though probably carrying unrecorded immune exposures, donors were nominally healthy at sampling. Sequenced input: PBMCs. This receptor was identified in a woman aged 55-70 years in good health and CMV-seropositive. The chain joins TRBV28 to TRBJ1-1; D perhaps matches TRBD1 (5 bases). In DNA form, the CDR3 reads TGTGCCAGCAAGCGAGGACAGAACACTGAAGCTTTCTTT. This codes for CASKRGQNTEAFF.